This is a list of T cell receptor beta chains from one sample in a study of shared clonotypes between healthy human individuals. Using immunoSEQ multiplex PCR, the repertoire was profiled, and TCRdb retains in-frame clones only, with some absent. The repertoire has approximately 2.5 million clones, approximately 93% of them found once; the top ten carry 0.36%. Sequencing was performed on naive CD4+ T cells from PBMCs. The receptors stem from a man younger than 35 in good health. Some clones in this sample may be carry-over from other donors' samples. Both conserved end residues are part of each CDR3. D genes are given only for firm matches. For some rows the clone size is stated as once, few or many, or as a class when expanded; others skip it.

abundance | d_gene | j_gene | v_gene | CDR3aa | CDR3nt
. | . | TRBJ2-7 | TRBV5-1 | CASTSYKGNEQYF | TGCGCCAGCACCTCGTATAAGGGCAACGAGCAGTACTTC
. | . | TRBJ2-7 | TRBV28 | CASRKLVDEQYF | TGTGCCAGCCGAAAGCTGGTAGACGAGCAGTACTTC
few | . | TRBJ2-2 | TRBV5-1 | CASSLTGTGELFF | TGCGCCAGCAGCTTGACAGGGACCGGGGAGCTGTTTTTT
. | . | TRBJ1-1 | TRBV4-1 | CASSPSANKAFF | TGCGCCAGCAGCCCCTCCGCCAATAAAGCTTTCTTT
once | . | TRBJ1-5 | TRBV19 | CASSSGGPNQPQHF | TGTGCCAGTAGTTCCGGGGGACCCAATCAGCCCCAGCATTTT
. | TRBD1 | TRBJ2-5 | TRBV7-6 | CASSLTGAEKTQYF | TGTGCCAGCAGCTTAACAGGGGCCGAGAAGACCCAGTACTTC
once | . | TRBJ2-1 | TRBV11-3 | CASSPERGGYNEQFF | TGTGCCAGCAGCCCAGAGAGGGGGGGATACAATGAGCAGTTCTTC
. | . | TRBJ2-3 | TRBV10-3 | CAISESPNTDTQYF | TGTGCCATCAGTGAGAGTCCAAACACAGATACGCAGTATTTT
. | TRBD2 | TRBJ2-1 | TRBV5-6 | CASSFGRATSYNEQFF | TGTGCCAGCAGCTTCGGGAGGGCCACATCCTACAATGAGCAGTTCTTC
. | TRBD2 | TRBJ2-7 | TRBV10-3 | CAISESTSGVGAYEQYF | TGTGCCATCAGTGAGTCGACTAGCGGGGTGGGGGCCTACGAGCAGTACTTC
. | TRBD1 | TRBJ2-2 | TRBV4-1 | CASSPDRANTGELFF | TGCGCCAGCAGCCCTGACAGGGCGAACACCGGGGAGCTGTTTTTT
. | . | TRBJ2-6 | TRBV2 | CASSELGRHSGANVLTF | TGTGCCAGCAGTGAACTCGGACGGCACTCTGGGGCCAACGTCCTGACTTTC
few | . | TRBJ2-7 | TRBV5-1 | CASSIPGGVGNEQYF | TGCGCCAGCAGCATCCCAGGCGGGGTTGGGAACGAGCAGTACTTC
. | . | TRBJ2-3 | TRBV5-1 | CASSDGPKDTQYF | TGCGCCAGCAGCGATGGGCCCAAAGATACGCAGTATTTT
. | . | TRBJ2-3 | TRBV19 | CASSIQGLAATQYF | TGTGCCAGTAGTATACAGGGCCTAGCAGCTACGCAGTATTTT
. | . | TRBJ1-3 | TRBV10-3 | CAITGRSSGNTIYF | TGTGCCATCACCGGGAGGAGCTCTGGAAACACCATATATTTT
. | . | TRBJ2-7 | TRBV28 | CASRGGGLQFYEQYF | TGTGCCAGCAGGGGTGGGGGGCTACAGTTCTACGAGCAGTACTTC
. | . | TRBJ1-4 | TRBV5-1 | CASSLDSINEKLFF | TGCGCCAGCAGCTTGGACAGCATTAATGAAAAACTGTTTTTT
. | . | TRBJ1-1 | TRBV7-2 | CASSLRSGLNTEAFF | TGTGCCAGCAGCTTACGTTCAGGTTTGAACACTGAAGCTTTCTTT
. | TRBD1 | TRBJ1-2 | TRBV5-6 | CASSLGQGLGYGYTF | TGTGCCAGCAGCCTAGGACAGGGACTGGGCTATGGCTACACCTTC
. | . | TRBJ2-7 | TRBV9 | CASSSRTDGEQYF | TGTGCCAGCAGCTCCCGGACAGACGGCGAGCAGTACTTC
. | . | TRBJ2-5 | TRBV4-1 | CASSQSQGGGKSTQYF | TGCGCCAGCAGCCAATCACAGGGAGGGGGGAAGTCGACCCAGTACTTC
. | . | TRBJ2-5 | TRBV30 | CAWRLGYGLQETQYF | TGTGCCTGGAGGCTAGGATATGGGTTACAAGAGACCCAGTACTTC
. | TRBD1 | TRBJ1-6 | TRBV4-1 | CASSQEITGVSPLHF | TGCGCCAGCAGCCAAGAAATTACAGGGGTTTCACCCCTCCACTTT
. | . | TRBJ2-7 | TRBV6-5 | CASSYRGPPYEQYF | TGTGCCAGCAGTTATCGGGGGCCCCCCTACGAGCAGTACTTC
. | . | TRBJ2-5 | TRBV20-1 | CSARQQETQYF | TGCAGTGCTCGGCAGCAAGAGACCCAGTACTTC
. | . | TRBJ2-1 | TRBV5-1 | CASSPGDRYNEQFF | TGCGCCAGCAGCCCAGGGGACCGGTACAATGAGCAGTTCTTC
once | . | TRBJ1-5 | TRBV10-2 | CASSEIRDSYSNQPQHF | TGCGCCAGCAGTGAGATAAGGGACTCCTATAGCAATCAGCCCCAGCATTTT
. | . | TRBJ2-7 | TRBV11-2 | CASSLGRSREQYF | TGTGCCAGCAGCTTAGGGCGGTCTAGGGAGCAGTACTTC
few | . | TRBJ1-5 | TRBV18 | CASSPPETEGNQPQHF | TGTGCCAGCTCACCACCGGAGACCGAAGGCAATCAGCCCCAGCATTTT
. | TRBD2 | TRBJ2-1 | TRBV2 | CASSKGTSSYEQFF | TGTGCCAGCAGTAAAGGGACTAGCTCATATGAGCAGTTCTTC
. | TRBD2 | TRBJ2-7 | TRBV28 | CASSRGLAGATYEQYF | TGTGCCAGCAGTCGGGGACTAGCGGGAGCAACCTACGAGCAGTACTTC
. | TRBD2 | TRBJ2-1 | TRBV5-1 | CASSLFAGGHYNEQFF | TGCGCCAGCAGCTTGTTCGCGGGAGGGCACTACAATGAGCAGTTCTTC
. | . | TRBJ2-1 | TRBV4-2 | CASSQELWRPSSYNEQFF | TGTGCCAGCAGCCAAGAGTTGTGGCGTCCTAGCTCCTACAATGAGCAGTTCTTC
. | TRBD2 | TRBJ2-7 | TRBV7-2 | CASSLGTSVSYEQYF | TGTGCCAGCAGCTTAGGGACTAGCGTATCCTACGAGCAGTACTTC
. | TRBD1 | TRBJ2-3 | TRBV7-9 | CASSFDRGTDTQYF | TGTGCCAGCAGCTTTGACAGGGGAACAGATACGCAGTATTTT
. | TRBD2 | TRBJ2-5 | TRBV7-2 | CASSLVGLAGGETQYF | TGTGCCAGCAGCCTCGTGGGTTTAGCGGGTGGTGAGACCCAGTACTTC
. | TRBD1 | TRBJ1-2 | TRBV7-2 | CASSQGGGRAPNYGYTF | TGTGCCAGCAGCCAAGGGGGCGGTAGGGCACCTAACTATGGCTACACCTTC
. | TRBD2 | TRBJ2-5 | TRBV12-5 | CASGSVPGGALRAQYF | TGTGCTAGTGGTTCGGTCCCGGGAGGGGCGCTTAGGGCCCAGTACTTC
once | . | TRBJ2-1 | TRBV18 | CASSPTRGYNEQFF | TGTGCCAGCTCACCCACCCGGGGTTACAATGAGCAGTTCTTC
. | . | TRBJ2-3 | TRBV29-1 | CSVEGGEIDGTDTQYF | TGCAGCGTTGAGGGCGGGGAGATTGACGGCACAGATACGCAGTATTTT
once | . | TRBJ2-2 | TRBV15 | CATSTRNTGELFF | TGTGCCACCAGCACTCGGAACACCGGGGAGCTGTTTTTT
. | . | TRBJ1-1 | TRBV12-5 | CASALRGNTEAFF | TGTGCTAGTGCCCTGAGAGGGAACACTGAAGCTTTCTTT
. | . | TRBJ2-3 | TRBV10-3 | CAISPGTPAPLLTDTQYF | TGTGCCATCAGCCCTGGGACTCCTGCCCCTCTTCTCACAGATACGCAGTATTTT
. | . | TRBJ1-1 | TRBV19 | CASSIRASGRVDTEAFF | TGTGCCAGTAGTATAAGAGCGTCAGGGAGAGTCGACACTGAAGCTTTCTTT
. | TRBD1 | TRBJ1-2 | TRBV4-3 | CASSQAERGQTSYGYTF | TGCGCCAGCAGCCAAGCCGAGCGGGGACAGACCTCTTATGGCTACACCTTC
. | . | TRBJ2-6 | TRBV28 | CASSLDIFSGANVLTF | TGTGCCAGCAGTTTAGACATATTCTCTGGGGCCAACGTCCTGACTTTC
. | . | TRBJ1-1 | TRBV5-1 | CASSMLGTEAFF | TGCGCCAGCAGTATGTTGGGGACTGAAGCTTTCTTT
. | TRBD2 | TRBJ2-7 | TRBV6-9 | CASGRAEYEQYF | TGTGCCAGCGGGAGGGCCGAATACGAGCAGTACTTC
. | . | TRBJ1-5 | TRBV28 | CASSLSGLGLRQPQHF | TGTGCCAGCAGTTTATCGGGGTTGGGATTGAGGCAGCCCCAGCATTTT
. | TRBD2 | TRBJ2-1 | TRBV5-4 | CASSLRPSGSLLNEQFF | TGTGCCAGCAGCTTGAGGCCTAGCGGGAGCCTTCTCAATGAGCAGTTCTTC